This entry lists 20 T cell receptor beta chains sequenced from one sample in a study of human T cells and chemical hapten exposure. TCRdb itself ran the 5' RACE reads through MiXCR, one entry per CDR3 protein. The repertoire has 95,000 to 120,000 distinct CDR3 sequences, approximately 20% of them found once; the top ten carry roughly 3.1%. The authors extracted total RNA from unfractionated whole blood. The receptors derive from a human donor in good health.

This clonotype was counted between two and nine times. The V call is TRBV3-1, the J call TRBJ2-7, with TRBD2 as a possible D gene (6 bases). Germline V CDR1 and CDR2: LGHDT, YNNKEL (reference sequence). Trimming took 4 bases from V and 3 from J, leaving 16 bases between them. CDR3 length: 15 residues. CDR3 in DNA: TGTGCCAGCAGCCGGGGGGTTGAGGACTACTACGAGCAGTACTTC. Translated, it gives CASSRGVEDYYEQYF.

The V call is TRBV7-8, the J call TRBJ1-5, with D uncertain. Trimming took off 5 bases at V and 1 base at J, with 15 bases between the two ends. This CDR3 is 16 amino acids long. Germline V gives CDR1 SGHVS, CDR2 FQNEAQ. The CDR3 coding sequence is TGTGCCAGCAGCCCGTCTCGGATAGAAAGCAATCAGCCCCAGCATTTT. This codes for CASSPSRIESNQPQHF.

The chain carries TRBV7-9 and TRBJ2-2, with D unresolved. CDR3 length: 16 residues. V was trimmed by 1 base and J by 7 bases, leaving 16 bases between them. CDR1 is SEHNR and CDR2 is FQNEAQ in the germline V gene (reference sequence). As DNA, the CDR3 is TGTGCCAGCAGCTTAGGCCAGCTTAACAAGGGCGGGGAGCTGTTTTTT. Its protein product is CASSLGQLNKGGELFF.

The chain employs TRBV29-1 and TRBJ2-5; perhaps TRBD2 as D (6 bases). Germline V lookup: CDR1 SQVTM, CDR2 ANQGSEA. Trimming left V 4 bases short and J 3 bases short, with 9 bases between. The CDR3 length is 12 residues. The CDR3 nucleotides are TGCAGCGTTGTGCCGGGGGAAGAGACCCAGTACTTC. Its protein is CSVVPGEETQYF.

The rearrangement joins TRBV20-1 to TRBJ2-5; 7 bases fit TRBD2. Germline V gene data show CDR1 as DFQATT and CDR2 as SNEGSKA (reference sequence). V lost 3 bases and J lost 3; bases outside the gene matches: 10. The CDR3 has 15 amino acids. CDR3 nucleotide sequence: TGCAGTGCTAGGGACTCGGGGAGGGGTAAAGAGACCCAGTACTTC. As protein: CSARDSGRGKETQYF.

The chain recombines TRBV28 with TRBJ2-5; D possibly uses TRBD1 or TRBD2 (5 bases each). This CDR3 contains 15 residues. Germline assignment: CDR1 MDHEN and CDR2 SYDVKM. V was pared by 3 bases and J by 7 bases, with 18 bases between. The CDR3 is CASSFGTGKTGTQYF. In nucleotides, the CDR3 is TGTGCCAGCAGTTTTGGGACGGGGAAAACGGGGACCCAGTACTTC.

The rearrangement links TRBV28 to TRBJ1-1, with D unresolved. CDR3 length equals 14 residues. The germline V gene has CDR1 MDHEN and CDR2 SYDVKM. V lost 5 bases and J 5 bases, leaving 15 bases between the germline ends. The CDR3 sequence: CASSLHWAPTEAFF. DNA for the CDR3: TGTGCCAGCAGTCTTCATTGGGCCCCGACTGAAGCTTTCTTT.

The chain links TRBV20-1 to TRBJ2-1; 8 nucleotides match TRBD2. This CDR3 has 13 amino acids. After removal of 5 bases from V and 6 bases from J, the junction contained 6 bases not matched to a gene. Germline V gives CDR1 DFQATT, CDR2 SNEGSKA (reference sequence). The CDR3 DNA sequence: TGCAGTGCTCGGACTAGCTGGGGCAATGAGCAGTTCTTC. Translating it yields CSARTSWGNEQFF.

This clonotype was recorded a few times. The V call is TRBV11-2, the J call TRBJ2-3; perhaps TRBD2 as D (7 bases). The CDR3 sequence is 16 residues long. Germline V gives CDR1 SGHAT, CDR2 FQNNGV. The V gene lost 6 bases and the J gene lost 1 base, with 17 bases spanning the gap. The CDR3 spells CASSSFAGAGTDTQYF. As DNA, the CDR3 is TGTGCCAGCAGTTCTTTTGCGGGGGCTGGCACAGATACGCAGTATTTT.

The CDR3 nucleotides are TGTGCCAGTAGTGAACGTGAGGTGTCGGGGGCCAACGTCCTGACTTTC. Protein sequence: CASSEREVSGANVLTF. This chain joins TRBV19 and TRBJ2-6; D is ambiguous. The germline V and J ends were trimmed by 5 bases and 4 bases, with 15 bases remaining between them. This CDR3 is built from 16 residues. Per the germline V gene, CDR1 is LNHDA and CDR2 is SQIVND (reference sequence).

This clonotype has only a few counts. The chain is built from TRBV7-8 and TRBJ1-4; 11 bases are shared with TRBD1. Unmatched junction bases numbered 12, after V lost 2 bases and J lost 1 base. The CDR3 extends over 20 amino acids. Germline V lookup: CDR1 SGHVS, CDR2 FQNEAQ. The CDR3 protein is CASSLLNSPGQGETNEKLFF. DNA of the CDR3: TGTGCCAGCAGCTTATTAAACAGCCCGGGACAGGGGGAAACTAATGAAAAACTGTTTTTT.

The CDR3 DNA reads as TGTGCCAGCACCACAACGGTAACAGGAGAGGAGACCCAGTACTTC. Translating gives CASTTTVTGEETQYF. The V and J genes are TRBV7-9 and TRBJ2-5; D might be TRBD1 (5 bases). The germline CDR1 and CDR2 sequences are SEHNR and FQNEAQ (reference sequence). Trimming removed 7 bases from V and 5 bases from J, with 20 bases in between. The CDR3 totals 15 residues.

The CDR3 DNA reads TGTGCCAGCAGCACAAACCCGCCGACTAGCGGGCTGAATGAGCAGTTCTTC. Encoded protein: CASSTNPPTSGLNEQFF. This rearrangement joins TRBV9 to TRBJ2-1; 10 nucleotides agree with TRBD2. After removal of 4 bases from V and 7 bases from J, the junction contained 14 bases not matched to a gene. Looked up from germline, CDR1 is SGDLS and CDR2 is YYNGEE. This CDR3 has 17 residues.

This clonotype was observed at least ten times. J is TRBJ2-3 and V is TRBV30; the D gene is possibly TRBD2 (5 bases). Trimming shortened V by 5 bases and J by 4 bases, and 19 bases separated the two germline ends. CDR3 length: 15 amino acids. The V gene's germline CDR1 is GTSNPN and CDR2 SVGIG (reference sequence). CDR3: CAWETSGLLADTQYF. The CDR3 DNA follows: TGTGCCTGGGAAACCTCCGGACTCCTGGCAGATACGCAGTATTTT.

This chain uses TRBV5-1 with TRBJ2-7; 8 bases agree with TRBD1. The CDR3 is made up of 12 amino acids. Germline V gives CDR1 SGHRS, CDR2 YFSETQ. V lost 1 base, J lost 6 bases, and 0 bases stayed unmatched. Written as DNA, the CDR3 is TGCGCCAGCAGCTTGCAGGGGGCCGAGCAGTACTTC. Amino acids: CASSLQGAEQYF. The whole variable domain, filled in from reference TRBV5-1 and TRBJ2-7, reads KAGVTQTPRYLIKTRGQQVTLSCSPISGHRSVSWYQQTPGQGLQFLFEYFSETQRNKGNFPGRFSGRQFSNSRSEMNVSTLELGDSALYLCASSLQGAEQYFGPGTRLTVT.

The CDR3 loop is CASSNDRNSGNTIYF. In DNA, the CDR3 is TGTGCCAGCAGCAATGACAGAAACTCTGGAAACACCATATATTTT. This chain joins TRBV6-5 and TRBJ1-3, with D perhaps matching TRBD1 (5 bases). Germline V lookup: CDR1 MNHEY, CDR2 SVGAGI. The CDR3 extends over 15 amino acids. V was shortened by 6 bases and J by 0 bases, with 12 bases between the two germline ends.

The chain combines TRBV2 with TRBJ2-5, with a possible D match to TRBD2 (6 bases). Looked up from germline, CDR1 is SNHLY and CDR2 is FYNNEI. Trimming left V 10 bases short and J 2 bases short, with 17 bases between. The CDR3 loop spans 14 amino acids. CDR3 sequence: CAIGGRNSQETQYF. CDR3 nucleotide sequence: TGTGCCATCGGGGGTAGGAACTCACAAGAGACCCAGTACTTC.

This clonotype was found many times. The V gene is TRBV12-3 or TRBV12-4, the J gene TRBJ1-1; D unclear. V lost 2 bases to trimming and J lost 9 bases, with 13 bases between them. The CDR3 loop spans 13 amino acids. CDR3 sequence (DNA): TGTGCCAGCAGTTTAAAATTCTGGCGACAAGCTTTCTTT. This codes for CASSLKFWRQAFF.

This clonotype was counted only a few times. This sequence joins TRBV4-2 and TRBJ1-6; the match to TRBD1 covers 9 bases. V was pared by 1 base and J by 5 bases, with 12 bases of the junction left unmatched. Per the germline V gene, CDR1 is LGHNA and CDR2 is YNFKEQ. The CDR3 runs 19 residues. The CDR3 loop is CASSQGPGQGIVNNSPLHF. The CDR3 DNA reads TGTGCCAGCAGCCAAGGACCGGGACAGGGAATTGTGAATAATTCACCCCTCCACTTT.

CDR3 region: CAISDGLAGARSAGANVLTF. In DNA, the CDR3 is TGTGCCATCAGTGACGGACTAGCGGGAGCTCGGTCGGCTGGGGCCAACGTCCTGACTTTC. The gene calls are TRBV10-3 and TRBJ2-6; 13 nucleotides line up with TRBD2. Germline V lookup: CDR1 ENHRY, CDR2 SYGVKD. The CDR3 extends over 20 amino acids. Losses at the gene ends were 3 bases for V and 2 bases for J; bases not matched to a gene: 10.